The 28 T cell receptor beta chains below were found in one sample sequenced in a study of blood T cell repertoires in COVID-19. This table comes from immunoSEQ multiplex PCR, and its TCRdb copy is limited to in-frame clones, with some not included. The sample shows roughly 100,000 clones, about nine tenths of them seen only once. The sample was peripheral blood. These receptor sequences come from a woman aged 80 or over in a cohort sampled during active COVID-19.

This clone was detected only once. The chain recombines TRBV6-1 with TRBJ1-1; TRBD1 aligns across 9 bases. The germline V gene has CDR1 MNHNS and CDR2 SASEGT. CDR3 length: 15 residues. Trimming removed 2 bases from V and 9 bases from J; junction bases left unmatched: 10. The CDR3 protein is CASSETGTGTPQAFF. The DNA of the CDR3 is TGTGCCAGCAGTGAAACCGGGACAGGGACACCCCAAGCTTTCTTT.

The chain has TRBV10-3 and TRBJ2-1; 9 bases fit TRBD1. The germline CDR1 and CDR2 sequences are ENHRY and SYGVKD. The CDR3 totals 13 residues. The junction had 4 bases not matched to a gene; V was cut back by 7 bases and J by 6 bases. The chain's CDR3 is CAITGTGSNEQFF. DNA for the CDR3: TGTGCCATCACCGGGACAGGGAGCAATGAGCAGTTCTTC.

This sequence joins TRBV6-4 and TRBJ2-6; perhaps TRBD1 as D (6 bases). The CDR3 runs to 15 residues. From germline, CDR1 is MRHNA and CDR2 SNTAGT. The V gene lost 4 bases and the J gene lost 4 bases, with 11 bases spanning the gap. The CDR3 bases are TGTGCCAGCAGTGCCGCAGGGGCAGGGGCCAACGTCCTGACTTTC. It is translated as CASSAAGAGANVLTF.

J is TRBJ2-5 and V is TRBV9; D is uncertain. Germline assignment: CDR1 SGDLS and CDR2 YYNGEE. The CDR3 has 13 amino acids. V was trimmed by 4 bases and J by 1 base, leaving 8 bases between them. CDR3 amino acids: CASSSEAQETQYF. The CDR3 region has the DNA TGTGCCAGCAGCTCCGAGGCCCAAGAGACCCAGTACTTC.

This clone came up once. The rearrangement uses TRBV5-1 and TRBJ2-1; perhaps TRBD1 as D (6 bases). Per germline, CDR1 SGHRS and CDR2 YFSETQ. The germline V and J ends were trimmed by 0 bases and 3 bases, with 13 bases remaining between them. The CDR3 spans 16 residues. The DNA for the CDR3 is TGCGCCAGCAGCTTGGAGGGCCAGGGGAACTACAATGAGCAGTTCTTC. Its translation: CASSLEGQGNYNEQFF.

The chain uses TRBV28 and TRBJ1-2; D call uncertain. Looked up from germline, CDR1 is MDHEN and CDR2 is SYDVKM. V gave up 8 bases and J gave up 7 bases, with 14 bases separating them. The CDR3 totals 12 residues. The CDR3 sequence is CASSGEIRGYTF. As DNA, the CDR3 is TGTGCCAGCTCCGGGGAAATACGTGGCTACACCTTC.

The rearrangement uses TRBV19 and TRBJ2-2; 7 bases map to TRBD1. Germline-derived CDR1 and CDR2 are LNHDA and SQIVND (reference sequence). This CDR3 contains 16 residues. The J segment lost 6 bases and the V segment lost 10 bases, leaving 17 bases of the junction unmatched. CDR3 sequence reads: CAISTGPSLVAGELFF. CDR3 coding DNA: TGTGCCATCTCGACAGGGCCCTCCCTCGTCGCCGGGGAGCTGTTTTTT.

The chain carries TRBV5-1 and TRBJ2-5; 10 bases are shared with TRBD1. Germline loops: CDR1 SGHRS, CDR2 YFSETQ. With V trimmed by 2 bases and J by 2 bases, 6 bases remained unmatched. The CDR3 contains 16 residues. CDR3 DNA: TGCGCCAGCAGCTTATTTGGGACAGGGGAACAAGAGACCCAGTACTTC. This sequence encodes CASSLFGTGEQETQYF.

This clone was seen a single time. The rearrangement uses TRBV7-3 and TRBJ2-1; TRBD2 matches at 10 bases. CDR1 SGHTA and CDR2 FQGTGA come from the germline V gene. CDR3 size: 15 residues. V trimming: 5 bases; J trimming: 8 bases; junction bases outside the gene matches: 9. The CDR3 DNA reads TGTGCCAGCAGCCCAACTAGCGGGGTTTTGGATGAGCAGTTCTTC. It translates to CASSPTSGVLDEQFF.

V and J are TRBV7-2 and TRBJ1-5; no reliable D call. Trimming took off 3 bases at V and 7 bases at J, with 13 bases between the two ends. This CDR3 contains 14 residues. Germline V CDR1 and CDR2: SGHTA, FQGNSA. CDR3 sequence (DNA): TGTGCCAGCAGCTTTCCAGGCAATGGGCAGCCCCAGCATTTT. Its protein product is CASSFPGNGQPQHF.

The CDR3 nucleotides read TGCGCCAGCAGCGGATTAGCAGCAGATACGCAGTATTTT. Translation: CASSGLAADTQYF. This chain connects TRBV5-1 to TRBJ2-3; no firm D call. The length of the CDR3 is 13 residues. Germline-derived CDR1 and CDR2 are SGHRS and YFSETQ. Trimming left V 4 bases short and J 4 bases short, with 10 bases between. Based on the CDR3 plus reference TRBV5-1 and TRBJ2-3, the full variable domain is KAGVTQTPRYLIKTRGQQVTLSCSPISGHRSVSWYQQTPGQGLQFLFEYFSETQRNKGNFPGRFSGRQFSNSRSEMNVSTLELGDSALYLCASSGLAADTQYFGPGTRLTVL.

The rearrangement joins TRBV10-3 to TRBJ1-3; the match to TRBD1 covers 7 bases. Germline CDR1 is ENHRY and CDR2 is SYGVKD. CDR3 length: 14 residues. J lost 1 base, V lost 10 bases, and 7 bases had no gene match. This chain's CDR3 is CATRTGVSGNTIYF. DNA for the CDR3: TGTGCCACGAGGACAGGAGTTTCTGGAAACACCATATATTTT.

The CDR3 loop reads CAGWTSVTGELFF. The CDR3 region has the DNA TGTGCCGGCTGGACTAGCGTGACCGGGGAGCTGTTTTTT. This rearrangement joins TRBV12-3 or TRBV12-4 to TRBJ2-2; TRBD2 matches 9 bases. This CDR3 contains 13 residues. With V trimmed by 11 bases and J by 5 bases, 6 bases remained unmatched.

The chain combines TRBV2 with TRBJ2-1; 13 nucleotides agree with TRBD2. The CDR3 spans 14 residues. The junction had 3 bases not matched to a gene; V was cut back by 3 bases and J by 10 bases. Germline V lookup: CDR1 SNHLY, CDR2 FYNNEI. CDR3 loop: CASSDLLAGGEQFF. CDR3 in DNA: TGTGCCAGCAGTGATTTACTAGCGGGAGGGGAGCAGTTCTTC.

This clone came up once. The chain uses TRBV6-2 or TRBV6-3 and TRBJ1-2; the D is unclear. The CDR3 is 13 residues long. The V gene's germline CDR1 is MNHEY and CDR2 SVGEGT. Trimming left V 6 bases short and J 7 bases short, with 15 bases between. The CDR3 nucleotides are TGTGCCAGCAGCCCCGGCCTCGGGAGTGGCTACACCTTC. Encoded protein: CASSPGLGSGYTF.

The chain is built from TRBV4-1 and TRBJ2-7; 14 bases are shared with TRBD2. The germline CDR1 and CDR2 sequences are MGHRA and YSYEKL. V lost 3 bases to trimming and J lost 3 bases; unmatched junction nucleotides: 4. CDR3 length equals 16 residues. In nucleotides, the CDR3 is TGCGCCAGCAGCCACGGGACTAGCGGGAGAATCTACGAGCAGTACTTC. This sequence encodes CASSHGTSGRIYEQYF.

V is TRBV3-1 (or the pseudogene TRBV3-2) and J is TRBJ1-3; D is possibly TRBD1 (6 bases). Germline V CDR1 and CDR2: LGHDT, YNNKEL (reference sequence). V lost 4 bases, J lost 4 bases, and 11 bases lay in between. The CDR3 spans 14 residues. The CDR3 bases are TGTGCCAGCAGCCCAACAGGGATAGGAAACACCATATATTTT. This translates into CASSPTGIGNTIYF.

This clone has only a few counts. This chain connects TRBV4-2 to TRBJ1-3; 7 nucleotides match TRBD1. The CDR3 contains 16 residues. CDR1 and CDR2 from the germline V gene are LGHNA and YNFKEQ. With V trimmed by 0 bases and J by 2 bases, 4 bases remained unmatched. CDR3 in amino acids: CASSQDRQGAGNTIYF. The DNA of the CDR3 is TGTGCCAGCAGCCAAGATAGGCAGGGGGCTGGAAACACCATATATTTT.

The chain joins TRBV11-1 to TRBJ2-1; D unclear. Germline CDR1 reads SGHAT; CDR2 reads FQDESV (reference sequence). V was pared by 10 bases and J by 5 bases, with 12 bases between. There are 12 residues in the CDR3. CDR3 loop: CATLGVNNEQFF. The CDR3 nucleotides are TGTGCCACCCTGGGCGTGAACAATGAGCAGTTCTTC.

This chain links TRBV5-6 with TRBJ2-1; 10 bases are shared with TRBD2. CDR3 length: 16 amino acids. In germline, CDR1 is SGHDT, CDR2 YYEEEE. The ends lost 3 bases at V and 4 bases at J; junction bases unmatched: 7. CDR3 residues: CASSSVSGGAYNEQFF. The CDR3 bases are TGTGCCAGCAGCTCCGTGAGCGGGGGGGCGTACAATGAGCAGTTCTTC.

The gene calls are TRBV6-5 and TRBJ2-7, with 7 positions matching TRBD2. The CDR3 is made up of 15 amino acids. The germline CDR1 and CDR2 sequences are MNHEY and SVGAGI. The trim removed 4 bases at V and 2 bases at J, leaving 8 bases unmatched. The CDR3 spells CASSLGRAGPYEQYF. The CDR3 nucleotides read TGTGCCAGCAGTTTGGGCCGAGCGGGACCCTACGAGCAGTACTTC.

The chain uses TRBV25-1 and TRBJ2-3; D is perhaps TRBD2 (6 bases). The V end lost 3 bases, the J end lost 0 bases, and 13 bases lay between the germline ends. This CDR3 spans 16 amino acids. In germline, CDR1 is MGHDK, CDR2 SYGVNS. The chain's CDR3 is CASSDLMAGSTDTQYF. DNA of the CDR3: TGTGCCAGCAGTGACTTAATGGCGGGGAGCACAGATACGCAGTATTTT.

CDR3 in amino acids: CASSYSGVYATNEKLFF. In nucleotides, the CDR3 is TGTGCCAGCAGTTACTCGGGAGTTTACGCAACTAATGAAAAACTGTTTTTT. This chain connects TRBV6-2 or TRBV6-3 to TRBJ1-4; D is uncertain. CDR1 and CDR2 from the germline V gene are MNHEY and SVGEGT. The CDR3 extends over 17 amino acids. Trimming stripped 0 bases from V and 0 bases from J, with 11 bases between.

The chain carries TRBV3-1 (or the pseudogene TRBV3-2) and TRBJ2-5; D ambiguous. Germline V CDR1 and CDR2: LGHDT, YNNKEL (reference sequence). The CDR3 length is 13 residues. Trimming stripped 9 bases from V and 2 bases from J, with 13 bases between. The DNA for the CDR3 is TGTGCCAGTCGAAACCAGGCACAAGAGACCCAGTACTTC. Translating gives CASRNQAQETQYF.

The chain has TRBV24-1 and TRBJ1-1; D gene uncertain. The V and J ends lost 5 bases and 1 base respectively, with 10 bases between them. This CDR3 has 14 amino acids. Germline CDR1 is KGHDR and CDR2 is SFDVKD. CDR3 residues: CATSASGRNTEAFF. DNA of the CDR3: TGTGCCACCAGTGCGTCAGGCAGGAACACTGAAGCTTTCTTT.

V and J are TRBV7-2 and TRBJ2-5; perhaps TRBD2 as D (5 bases). Trimming stripped 0 bases from V and 3 bases from J, with 11 bases between. CDR1 is SGHTA, CDR2 FQGNSA, per germline. The CDR3 length is 15 residues. The CDR3 DNA reads as TGTGCCAGCAGCTTAGCATCGACGGGGAAAGAGACCCAGTACTTC. It specifies CASSLASTGKETQYF.

The V and J genes are TRBV19 and TRBJ1-5, with 9 positions matching TRBD1. There are 15 residues in the CDR3. CDR1 LNHDA and CDR2 SQIVND come from the germline V gene (reference sequence). V shed 7 bases and J 6 bases; nucleotides not matched to a gene: 10. CDR3 nucleotides: TGTGCCAGTACCGCAGTGACAGGGGGTTTTCAGCCCCAGCATTTT. The encoded protein is CASTAVTGGFQPQHF.

V and J are TRBV24-1 and TRBJ2-3, with D tentatively TRBD1 (5 bases). Germline-derived CDR1 and CDR2 are KGHDR and SFDVKD. V was pared by 4 bases and J by 2 bases, with 12 bases between. There are 15 residues in the CDR3. The CDR3 region is CATSDQGSITDTQYF. The CDR3 DNA is TGTGCCACCAGTGACCAGGGAAGTATCACAGATACGCAGTATTTT.